Following are 18 T cell receptor beta chains from one sample sequenced in a study of T cell repertoires in cytomegalovirus infection. TCRdb re-derived calls from the reads in MiXCR, one entry per CDR3 protein. In the table there are 250,000 to 400,000 distinct CDR3 sequences, 20% to 25% of which are singletons. The antigens for these receptors are not known. The sequenced sample was cultured PBMCs, obtained from culture after CMV antigen stimulation. These TCRs come from a human donor in good health (CMV status not recorded). Some clones in this sample may be carry-over from other donors' samples.

V usage is TRBV5-5 and J usage is TRBJ1-5; no clear D gene. The CDR3 runs to 18 residues. Looked up from germline, CDR1 is SGHKS and CDR2 is YYEKEE (reference sequence). V dropped 0 bases and J dropped 6 bases, with 22 bases sitting between them. CDR3 sequence reads: CASSLAEVAKESSQPQHF. The CDR3 DNA reads TGTGCCAGCAGCTTGGCCGAGGTGGCCAAAGAGAGTTCTCAGCCCCAGCATTTT.

This clonotype appeared a few times. V gene TRBV18 combines with J gene TRBJ1-5, with D unresolved. The ends were cut back, 3 bases at V and 3 bases at J, with 9 bases in the middle. The CDR3 contains 14 residues. From germline, CDR1 is KGHSH and CDR2 LQKENI. CDR3: CASSPSQSNQPQHF. For the CDR3, the DNA is TGTGCCAGCTCACCGTCACAGTCCAATCAGCCCCAGCATTTT.

The V call is TRBV9, the J call TRBJ1-2; no clear D gene. The germline gives CDR1 SGDLS, CDR2 YYNGEE. Trimming removed 2 bases from V and 8 bases from J, with 16 bases in between. The CDR3 totals 14 residues. The CDR3 DNA reads as TGTGCCAGCAGCGTCGGAAGCGTGGAAGGAGGCTACACCTTC. It yields the protein CASSVGSVEGGYTF.

Ten or more counts support this clonotype. The rearrangement joins TRBV6-1 to TRBJ2-1; 7 nucleotides agree with TRBD1. The CDR3 extends over 16 amino acids. CDR1 and CDR2 from the germline V gene are MNHNS and SASEGT. The trim removed 6 bases at V and 1 base at J, leaving 9 bases unmatched. CDR3 sequence: CASSPTGTVSYNEQFF. CDR3 nucleotides: TGTGCCAGCAGCCCCACCGGGACAGTATCCTACAATGAGCAGTTCTTC.

The chain recombines TRBV20-1 with TRBJ2-5; TRBD2 might be the D (6 bases). The CDR3 length is 14 residues. Per germline, CDR1 DFQATT and CDR2 SNEGSKA (reference sequence). The ends were cut back, 0 bases at V and 5 bases at J, with 13 bases in the middle. CDR3: CSARDTGVGETQYF. The CDR3 bases are TGCAGTGCTAGAGATACGGGGGTCGGGGAGACCCAGTACTTC.

This clonotype was seen repeatedly, ten times or more. The chain uses TRBV4-2 and TRBJ1-3, with 11 nucleotides matching TRBD1. V trimming: 0 bases; J trimming: 5 bases; junction bases outside the gene matches: 3. Germline CDR1 reads LGHNA; CDR2 reads YNFKEQ. CDR3 length equals 16 residues. The CDR3 sequence is CASSQEDRGQRNTIYF. The CDR3 bases are TGTGCCAGCAGCCAAGAGGACAGGGGGCAGCGAAACACCATATATTTT.

This clonotype has ten or more counts. This sequence joins TRBV28 and TRBJ2-1, with 8 bases fitting TRBD2. Germline V gene sequence: CDR1 MDHEN, CDR2 SYDVKM. The CDR3 has 15 residues. Trimming at V came to 1 base and at J to 7 bases, leaving 6 bases not matched to a gene. The CDR3 nucleotides are TGTGCCAGCAGTTTATCTGTTAGCGGGATGAATGAGCAGTTCTTC. Encoded protein: CASSLSVSGMNEQFF.

The chain recombines TRBV19 with TRBJ2-3, with TRBD2 matching 7 bases. The CDR3 sequence is 15 residues long. V was clipped by 6 bases and J by 6 bases; unmatched bases: 12. In germline, CDR1 is LNHDA, CDR2 SQIVND (reference sequence). The CDR3 nucleotides read TGTGCCAGTAGCCACTTTTCGGGAGGTGTGGATACGCAGTATTTT. This codes for CASSHFSGGVDTQYF.

The chain joins TRBV30 to TRBJ2-1, with 10 bases lining up with TRBD2. With 1 base clipped from V and 9 bases from J, the junction kept 12 bases outside the gene matches. In germline, CDR1 is GTSNPN, CDR2 SVGIG (reference sequence). This CDR3 spans 16 amino acids. CDR3 sequence: CAWSGGSSGSRIEQFF. CDR3 sequence (DNA): TGTGCCTGGAGTGGGGGGTCTAGCGGGAGCCGGATTGAGCAGTTCTTC.

This clonotype occurred a few times. The J gene is TRBJ1-1, the V gene TRBV27; weak D call: TRBD1 (5 bases). The V end was cut by 1 base, the J end by 7 bases, with 16 bases between. Germline CDR1 MNHEY, CDR2 SMNVEV (reference sequence). There are 15 residues in the CDR3. The CDR3 sequence: CASSLWQGESGEAFF. For the CDR3, the DNA is TGTGCCAGCAGTTTATGGCAGGGCGAGTCAGGTGAAGCTTTCTTT.

V usage is TRBV6-2 or TRBV6-3 and J usage is TRBJ1-5; 7 bases fit TRBD1. CDR1 is MNHEY, CDR2 SVGEGT, per germline. Germline trimming cut 6 bases from V and 10 bases from J; bases unmatched to any gene: 12. The length of the CDR3 is 14 residues. CDR3 loop: CASRMPGGRGPQHF. The CDR3 nucleotides are TGTGCCAGCAGAATGCCAGGGGGTCGTGGTCCCCAGCATTTT.

This clonotype was counted at least ten times. The rearrangement uses TRBV7-2 and TRBJ2-7; 8 bases line up with TRBD2. Germline loops: CDR1 SGHTA, CDR2 FQGNSA. This CDR3 has 15 residues. J gave up 0 bases and V 6 bases, and 7 bases lay outside the gene matches. The CDR3 protein is CASRESGSVSYEQYV. CDR3 nucleotides: TGTGCCAGCAGAGAAAGCGGGAGTGTCTCCTACGAGCAGTACGTC.

The chain employs TRBV11-2 and TRBJ2-1, with TRBD2 as a possible D gene (6 bases). Germline CDR1 and CDR2: SGHAT and FQNNGV. Trimming shortened V by 5 bases and J by 5 bases, and 16 bases separated the two germline ends. The CDR3 has 15 residues. This chain's CDR3 is CASSRVGGRHNEQFF. The CDR3 bases are TGTGCCAGCAGCCGGGTGGGAGGACGCCACAATGAGCAGTTCTTC. Together with reference TRBV11-2 and TRBJ2-1, the CDR3 gives the full variable domain: EAGVAQSPRYKIIEKRQSVAFWCNPISGHATLYWYQQILGQGPKLLIQFQNNGVVDDSQLPKDRFSAERLKGVDSTLKIQPAKLEDSAVYLCASSRVGGRHNEQFFGPGTRLTVL.

The CDR3 sequence is CAISAPGGAFF. As DNA, the CDR3 is TGTGCCATCAGTGCTCCCGGTGGAGCTTTCTTT. V and J are TRBV10-3 and TRBJ1-1; D call uncertain. The V end lost 4 bases, the J end lost 10 bases, and 10 bases lay between the germline ends. This CDR3 is 11 amino acids long. Germline values: CDR1 ENHRY, CDR2 SYGVKD.

This clonotype was seen only a few times. The junction departs from germline at one end; a sequencing error may be responsible. This rearrangement joins TRBV28 to TRBJ2-5; no firm D call. The CDR3 is made up of 13 amino acids. Per the germline V gene, CDR1 is MDHEN and CDR2 is SYDVKM. The CDR3 is CASSLSLEDTQYF. DNA for the CDR3: TGTGCCAGCAGTTTATCTTTGGAAGATACCCAGTACTTC.

The sample holds many counts of this clonotype. This rearrangement joins TRBV12-3 or TRBV12-4 to TRBJ2-7; possibly TRBD1 for D (7 bases). The CDR3 has 14 amino acids. V shed 5 bases and J shed 3 bases, with 14 bases lying between them. The CDR3 is CASSRGDSDYEQYF. CDR3 DNA: TGTGCCAGCAGTCGCGGGGACAGCGACTACGAGCAGTACTTC.

This clonotype was detected once. The CDR3 spells CASSQDSPLTSGRYNEQFF. CDR3 DNA sequence: TGCGCCAGCAGCCAAGATTCCCCCCTAACTAGCGGGAGATACAATGAGCAGTTCTTC. This chain joins TRBV4-1 and TRBJ2-1, with 11 nucleotides matching TRBD2. The V gene end was trimmed by 0 bases and the J gene end by 4 bases; junction bases not matched to a gene: 11. The CDR3 is made up of 19 amino acids. Looked up from germline, CDR1 is MGHRA and CDR2 is YSYEKL.

This clonotype has ten or more counts. The chain combines TRBV7-2 with TRBJ2-1; D perhaps matches TRBD1 (6 bases). Trimming pared 5 bases from V and 8 bases from J, leaving 25 bases between. CDR1 is SGHTA and CDR2 is FQGNSA in the germline V gene. The CDR3 has 17 amino acids. The CDR3 sequence is CASSPRNRDKGYHEQFF. DNA for the CDR3: TGTGCCAGCAGCCCACGAAACCGGGACAAGGGGTATCATGAGCAGTTCTTC.